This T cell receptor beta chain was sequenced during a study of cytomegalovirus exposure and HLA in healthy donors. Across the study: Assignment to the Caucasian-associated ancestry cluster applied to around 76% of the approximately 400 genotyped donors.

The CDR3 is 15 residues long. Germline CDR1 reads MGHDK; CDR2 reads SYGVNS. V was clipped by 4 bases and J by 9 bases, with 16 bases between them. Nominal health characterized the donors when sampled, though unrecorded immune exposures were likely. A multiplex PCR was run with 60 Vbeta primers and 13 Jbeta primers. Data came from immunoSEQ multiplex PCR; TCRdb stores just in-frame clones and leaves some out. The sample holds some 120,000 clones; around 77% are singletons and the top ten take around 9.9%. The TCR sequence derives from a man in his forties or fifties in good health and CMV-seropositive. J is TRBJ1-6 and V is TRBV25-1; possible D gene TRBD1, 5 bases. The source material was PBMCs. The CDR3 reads CASSVGVARGSPLHF. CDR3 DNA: TGTGCCAGCAGTGTAGGCGTCGCTAGGGGTTCACCCCTCCACTTT.